Following are 19 T cell receptor beta chains from one sample sequenced in a study of naive and memory T cell subsets. An equimolar mix of two oligonucleotides served as the beta constant-region primer for TRBC1 and TRBC2. Four rounds of PCR amplified the ligated cDNA using nested alpha and beta constant-region primers plus SP2. MiXCR, run by TCRdb on the UMI-ligation and nested PCR reads, gives a single entry per CDR3 protein. The data hold 130,000 or so distinct CDR3 sequences, with 30% to 45% observed a single time. Input material: central memory CD4+ T cells from blood. These receptors were collected from a human donor in good health.

This clonotype was seen only a few times. V gene TRBV12-3 or TRBV12-4 combines with J gene TRBJ2-6; a weak D match, TRBD1 (5 bases). CDR3 length: 16 residues. The V and J ends lost 8 bases and 3 bases respectively, with 17 bases between them. For the CDR3, the DNA is TGTGCCAGCGGGGTAGGGGCGTCCTTTGGGGCCAACGTCCTGACTTTC. Its protein is CASGVGASFGANVLTF.

This rearrangement joins TRBV18 to TRBJ2-7; D gene ambiguous. The V gene's germline CDR1 is KGHSH and CDR2 LQKENI. Trimming stripped 3 bases from V and 1 base from J, with 10 bases between. The CDR3 is 14 amino acids. CDR3 in DNA: TGTGCCAGCTCACCGTACCAGGCTTCCTACGAGCAGTACTTC. Its protein is CASSPYQASYEQYF.

V usage is TRBV18 and J usage is TRBJ1-5; D gene unclear. The V and J ends lost 2 bases and 3 bases respectively, with 8 bases between them. This CDR3 spans 14 amino acids. From germline, CDR1 is KGHSH and CDR2 LQKENI. The CDR3 region has the DNA TGTGCCAGCTCACCAGCCGCTAACAATCAGCCCCAGCATTTT. This codes for CASSPAANNQPQHF.

By share of the sample, this clonotype is medium-sized. V gene TRBV29-1 combines with J gene TRBJ2-1; TRBD2 matches at 12 bases. V shed 4 bases and J 4 bases; nucleotides not matched to a gene: 5. From germline, CDR1 is SQVTM and CDR2 ANQGSEA. The CDR3 is made up of 15 amino acids. Here the CDR3 DNA reads TGCAGCGTTGCCGGACTAGCGGGACCTTACAATGAGCAGTTCTTC. Protein: CSVAGLAGPYNEQFF.

The chain combines TRBV20-1 with TRBJ2-7, with 9 bases aligning to TRBD2. CDR3 length: 14 residues. Unmatched junction bases numbered 5, after V lost 3 bases and J lost 2 bases. CDR1 and CDR2 (germline): DFQATT, SNEGSKA (reference sequence). CDR3 amino acids: CSASASGTTYEQYF. CDR3 bases: TGCAGTGCTAGTGCTAGCGGGACCACCTACGAGCAGTACTTC.

Only a few counts were recorded for this clonotype. The genes are TRBV18 and TRBJ1-1; D is unclear. Trimming removed 0 bases from V and 3 bases from J, with 5 bases in between. The CDR3 runs 13 residues. Germline lookup yields CDR1 KGHSH and CDR2 LQKENI. The CDR3 reads CASSPPGYTEAFF. As DNA, the CDR3 is TGTGCCAGCTCACCACCAGGATACACTGAAGCTTTCTTT.

This chain links TRBV6-5 with TRBJ2-7; 9 bases fit TRBD2. The length of the CDR3 is 17 residues. CDR1 MNHEY and CDR2 SVGAGI come from the germline V gene. J was trimmed by 3 bases and V by 5 bases; bases with no gene match: 14. CDR3 loop: CASSPRTLSGSIYEQYF. Here the CDR3 DNA reads TGTGCCAGCAGTCCTCGAACCCTTAGCGGGAGTATCTACGAGCAGTACTTC.

This clonotype was found once. This rearrangement joins TRBV29-1 to TRBJ1-1, with D hard to call. The V and J ends lost 3 bases and 1 base respectively, with 9 bases between them. From germline, CDR1 is SQVTM and CDR2 ANQGSEA. This CDR3 contains 13 residues. The CDR3 sequence is CSVDITGNTEAFF. The CDR3 DNA reads as TGCAGCGTTGACATTACGGGGAACACTGAAGCTTTCTTT. Drawing the rest from reference TRBV29-1 and TRBJ1-1, the complete variable domain is SAVISQKPSRDICQRGTSLTIQCQVDSQVTMMFWYRQQPGQSLTLIATANQGSEATYESGFVIDKFPISRPNLTFSTLTVSNMSPEDSSIYLCSVDITGNTEAFFGQGTRLTVV.

The chain joins TRBV27 to TRBJ2-7, with 10 bases fitting TRBD2. Trimming at V came to 5 bases and at J to 3 bases, leaving 4 bases not matched to a gene. The germline V gene has CDR1 MNHEY and CDR2 SMNVEV (reference sequence). The CDR3 totals 14 residues. CDR3 protein: CASSHSSGSYEQYF. As DNA, the CDR3 is TGTGCCAGCAGTCATTCTAGCGGGAGCTACGAGCAGTACTTC.

The chain has TRBV7-9 and TRBJ2-1; D is undetermined. V lost 3 bases to trimming and J lost 9 bases, with 15 bases between them. The length of the CDR3 is 14 residues. Germline values: CDR1 SEHNR, CDR2 FQNEAQ (reference sequence). The CDR3 DNA reads TGTGCCAGCAGCTTTATCGCTGAACGGGCTGAGCAGTTCTTC. As protein: CASSFIAERAEQFF.

This sequence joins TRBV10-2 and TRBJ2-1; 9 bases agree with TRBD1. The junction had 5 bases not matched to a gene; V was cut back by 4 bases and J by 4 bases. There are 15 residues in the CDR3. Germline V lookup: CDR1 WSHSY, CDR2 SAAADI. CDR3 DNA: TGCGCCAGCAGTGTAGGGACAGGGCTTTACAATGAGCAGTTCTTC. Protein product: CASSVGTGLYNEQFF.

The chain is built from TRBV6-2 or TRBV6-3 and TRBJ2-7, with unresolved D. CDR1 is MNHEY, CDR2 SVGEGT, per germline. There are 15 residues in the CDR3. Trimming stripped 5 bases from V and 3 bases from J, with 17 bases between. The CDR3 DNA reads TGTGCCAGCAGTGCCTACAGTGGAGCCAACTACGAGCAGTACTTC. Protein product: CASSAYSGANYEQYF.

This clonotype has only a few counts. The chain's CDR3 is CASSLSGRGLTDTQYF. The CDR3, as DNA: TGTGCCAGCAGCCTTTCGGGCAGGGGGCTAACAGATACGCAGTATTTT. The chain uses TRBV9 and TRBJ2-3; 8 nucleotides line up with TRBD1. The germline gives CDR1 SGDLS, CDR2 YYNGEE. Losses at the gene ends were 4 bases for V and 3 bases for J; bases not matched to a gene: 10. The CDR3 sequence is 16 residues long. Supplemented by reference TRBV9 and TRBJ2-3, the full variable domain reads DSGVTQTPKHLITATGQRVTLRCSPRSGDLSVYWYQQSLDQGLQFLIQYYNGEERAKGNILERFSAQQFPDLHSELNLSSLELGDSALYFCASSLSGRGLTDTQYFGPGTRLTVL.

The CDR3 DNA sequence: TGTGCCAGCAGCCCATCAGGGGTTGGGGCCAACGTCCTGACTTTC. This codes for CASSPSGVGANVLTF. The rearrangement links TRBV5-4 to TRBJ2-6; a weak D match, TRBD1 (6 bases). V shed 4 bases and J shed 3 bases, with 11 bases lying between them. The V gene's germline CDR1 is SGHNT and CDR2 YYREEE (reference sequence). CDR3 length equals 15 residues. Full variable domain (missing parts from reference TRBV5-4 and TRBJ2-6): ETGVTQSPTHLIKTRGQQVTLRCSSQSGHNTVSWYQQALGQGPQFIFQYYREEENGRGNFPPRFSGLQFPNYSSELNVNALELDDSALYLCASSPSGVGANVLTFGAGSRLTVL.

This clonotype showed up just a few times. The chain employs TRBV12-3 or TRBV12-4 and TRBJ1-2; 8 nucleotides line up with TRBD1. J gave up 8 bases and V 6 bases, and 8 bases lay outside the gene matches. This CDR3 has 13 residues. As DNA, the CDR3 is TGTGCCAGCAGAACCGACAGGGGAGAGGGCTACACCTTC. Translated: CASRTDRGEGYTF.

This clonotype was picked up a small number of times. The rearrangement links TRBV27 to TRBJ2-7, with 9 bases matching TRBD1. V trimming: 2 bases; J trimming: 7 bases; junction bases outside the gene matches: 9. Germline CDR1 and CDR2: MNHEY and SMNVEV (reference sequence). The CDR3 is made up of 15 amino acids. The CDR3 nucleotides are TGTGCCAGCAGTTTAAGACAGGGGGGGATTCGGGAGCAGTACTTC. It codes for CASSLRQGGIREQYF.

The J gene is TRBJ2-1, the V gene TRBV7-8, with 13 bases identical to TRBD2. V lost 0 bases and J lost 1; bases outside the gene matches: 6. The CDR3 covers 19 residues. Germline loops: CDR1 SGHVS, CDR2 FQNEAQ. The CDR3 sequence is CASSLAGLAGVGSYNEQFF. For the CDR3, the DNA is TGTGCCAGCAGCTTAGCCGGACTAGCGGGAGTAGGGTCCTACAATGAGCAGTTCTTC.

There are many counts of this clonotype. V and J are TRBV28 and TRBJ2-7; D is undetermined. V was cut by 4 bases and J by 10 bases, with 8 bases left in between. Per the germline V gene, CDR1 is MDHEN and CDR2 is SYDVKM. This CDR3 has 10 amino acids. CDR3 nucleotides: TGTGCCAGCAGTTGGGCGGACCAGTACTTC. Its translation: CASSWADQYF. Full variable domain (remainder filled in from reference TRBV28 and TRBJ2-7): DVKVTQSSRYLVKRTGEKVFLECVQDMDHENMFWYRQDPGLGLRLIYFSYDVKMKEKGDIPEGYSVSREKKERFSLILESASTNQTSMYLCASSWADQYFGPGTRLTVT.

The rearrangement links TRBV3-1 to TRBJ2-1; 7 bases fit TRBD2. This CDR3 is 12 amino acids long. Germline V gene data show CDR1 as LGHDT and CDR2 as YNNKEL (reference sequence). Trimming removed 2 bases from V and 12 bases from J; junction bases left unmatched: 4. CDR3 sequence (DNA): TGTGCCAGCAGCCAAATGGGGAGGGGGCAGTTCTTC. Its translation: CASSQMGRGQFF.